This T cell receptor beta chain was sequenced during a study of T cells after yellow fever vaccination (dated 2019 in TCRdb). Describing the broader study: The SMART-Seq v4 Ultra Low Input RNA kit was used to prepare libraries from fractions with low cell numbers. Bulk TCR alpha and beta repertoires were sequenced longitudinally to track T-cell clones before and after primary and booster YFV17D yellow fever vaccination. Two healthy male donors, one aged 18 to 30 and one aged 30 to 39 years, were included in the cohort. Blood was collected at multiple timepoints before and after primary and secondary immunization, and bulk PBMC replicates and cell subsets were isolated. Overall study results and their limits: Compared with the primary T-cell response, the secondary T-cell response was faster but weaker, reaching its peak on day 5 rather than on day 15. A small fraction of clonotypes showed up in both the CD4 and CD8 compartments, probably as a result of convergent recombination. Computational filtering was required because FACS-sorted repertoires could contain abundant contaminating clonotypes from the bulk population. Because only two donors were included in the study, the extent to which the findings can be generalized is limited. Most clones expanded after primary vaccination (around 96% of CD4 and roughly 88% of CD8) were re-detected after the booster, suggesting that broad memory maintenance occurred.

The instrument given in TCRdb is Illumina NovaSeq 6000. TCR cDNA was synthesized by 5'RACE template switching, which introduced a universal primer site and unique molecular identifiers. Priming of cDNA synthesis was performed from both the TCR alpha and TCR beta constant segments. Library amplification used two PCR steps, and the second PCR step added sample barcodes and sequencing adapters. Libraries were sequenced on Illumina HiSeq 2500 (2x100 bp) or NovaSeq (2x150 bp). The authors' analysis ran thus. Demultiplexing of reads and collapsing into UMI consensus sequences were performed with MIGEC, and V(D)J alignment was carried out with MiXCR. Clonotypes responding to the vaccine were identified with edgeR on replicate PBMC samples, with the criteria of FDR below 0.01 and a log2 fold change above 5 up to day 15. CD4 or CD8 identity was assigned to each bulk clonotype according to whether the clonotype was present at higher abundance in the sequenced CD4 repertoire or the sequenced CD8 repertoire. TCRdb reran the public reads through fastp at Q25 and MiXCR, keeping productive beta chains. Duplicate CDR3 protein sequences are folded into a single record with the most common DNA and genes. These V and J calls originate from TCRdb's pipeline instead of the authors' own analysis. Counted in this sample were 250,000 to 300,000 distinct CDR3 sequences; about 5.2% of them appeared once. The ten largest clonotypes hold around 3.5% of the sample.

From the cysteine up to the phenylalanine, the CDR3 has a length of 14 residues. The DNA shown is the 42-base CDR3, in frame from base 1. V was cut back by 3 bases and J by 6 bases, leaving a gap of 14 bases between them. This clonotype was detected many times. Its recognized antigen is unknown. Per-base qualities were not stored, and no clone one base away is much larger. This specimen's treatment or condition label, per the study, means: live attenuated yellow fever vaccine strain. PBMCs were isolated from peripheral blood using a standard Ficoll-Paque protocol. CD4 and CD8 T-cell fractions were isolated with Dynabeads CD4 and CD8 positive selection kits. TriZol was used to extract RNA from bulk PBMCs, CD4 and CD8 fractions, and dextramer-positive and dextramer-negative fractions.

The rearrangement combines TRBV12-3 or TRBV12-4 with TRBJ1-1, and possibly TRBD1, on 6 matching bases. The sample was CD4+ T cells sorted from PBMCs, taken on the day of the yellow fever booster vaccination. The TCR comes from a young man who received the YFV17D yellow fever vaccine. The encoded CDR3 is CASSFEQGGAEAFF. The DNA is TGTGCCAGCAGTTTCGAACAGGGAGGGGCTGAAGCTTTCTTT.